This TCR beta chain was identified in a study of blood T cell repertoires in COVID-19. Looking at the study overall: Samples came from the United States, Italy and Spain, spanning acute and convalescent COVID-19. T cells, B-cell-depleted T cells, or PBMCs provided the cDNA or gDNA that served as material.

This CDR3 region has 16 residues. V was pared by 3 bases and J by 5 bases, with 18 bases between. Germline V gene data show CDR1 as SGHNT and CDR2 as YENEEA. Sequencing was performed with immunoSEQ multiplex PCR; in TCRdb, only in-frame clones are kept and a portion is missing. The data contain tens of thousands of clones, roughly nine tenths of them seen just once; the ten biggest clones take up under 4.5%. This rearrangement joins TRBV11-3 to TRBJ2-3; D gene uncertain. This sequence originates from a man aged 55 to 69 with acute or convalescent COVID-19. Specimen: peripheral blood. The CDR3 DNA reads as TGTGCCAGCAGCTTTTTGGCGGAAGGCCCGGGAGATACGCAGTATTTT. Its protein product is CASSFLAEGPGDTQYF.